Listed here is a single T cell receptor (beta chain). The antigen is unknown. The CDR3 does not close with the conserved phenylalanine or tryptophan, likely indicating a read error. The DNA is left out, because the CDR3 cannot be placed on it with certainty; the CDR3 is given as TCRdb lists it. RNA was extracted from bulk tissue without any cell sorting. The data were taken from a study of tumor and adjacent non-tumor tissue in lung cancer. Findings and caveats of the study: Significantly higher TCR diversity was found in tumor than normal lung.

Three rounds of nested PCR, following a modified ARM-PCR protocol, produced the TCRbeta library. MiXCR, run by TCRdb on the multiplex PCR reads, gives a single entry per CDR3 protein. The sample lists over 100,000 distinct CDR3 sequences, around 80% occurring once. The CDR3 is made up of 14 amino acids, end residues included. Germline-derived CDR1 and CDR2 are MNHEY and SVGEGT. The TCR sequence derives from a woman aged 60 to 75 with non-small cell lung cancer. Sequencing used lung tumor tissue. The chain links TRBV6-2 or TRBV6-3 to TRBJ2-1; TRBD2 is the table's D call and was not checked against the DNA. CDR3 amino acids: CASSVGTAGNELFL.